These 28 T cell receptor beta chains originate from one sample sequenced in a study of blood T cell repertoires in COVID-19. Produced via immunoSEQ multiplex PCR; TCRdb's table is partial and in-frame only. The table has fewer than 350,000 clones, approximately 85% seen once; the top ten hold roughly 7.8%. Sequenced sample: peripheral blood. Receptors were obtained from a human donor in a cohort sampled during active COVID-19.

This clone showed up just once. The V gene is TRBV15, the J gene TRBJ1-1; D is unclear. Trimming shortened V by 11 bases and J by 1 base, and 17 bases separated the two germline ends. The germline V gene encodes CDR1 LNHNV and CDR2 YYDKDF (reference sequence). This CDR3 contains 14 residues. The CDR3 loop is CASKAERENTEAFF. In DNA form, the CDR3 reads TGTGCCTCTAAGGCGGAGCGGGAGAACACTGAAGCTTTCTTT.

The DNA for the CDR3 is TGTGCCAGCAACGGAGGGCATAATTCACCCCTCCACTTT. Translating it yields CASNGGHNSPLHF. The rearrangement links TRBV25-1 to TRBJ1-6; D uncertain. V was trimmed by 7 bases and J by 5 bases, leaving 9 bases between them. In germline, CDR1 is MGHDK, CDR2 SYGVNS. The CDR3 consists of 13 residues. The whole variable domain, filled in from reference TRBV25-1 and TRBJ1-6, reads EADIYQTPRYLVIGTGKKITLECSQTMGHDKMYWYQQDPGMELHLIHYSYGVNSTEKGDLSSESTVSRIRTEHFPLTLESARPSHTSQYLCASNGGHNSPLHFGNGTRLTVT.

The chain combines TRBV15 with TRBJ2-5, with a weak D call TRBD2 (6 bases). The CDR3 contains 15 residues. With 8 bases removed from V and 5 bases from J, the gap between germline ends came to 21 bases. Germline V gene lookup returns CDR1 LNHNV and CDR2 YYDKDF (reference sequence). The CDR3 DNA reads TGTGCCACCGGGGGACTCGAAAGCCTCGGGGAGACCCAGTACTTC. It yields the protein CATGGLESLGETQYF.

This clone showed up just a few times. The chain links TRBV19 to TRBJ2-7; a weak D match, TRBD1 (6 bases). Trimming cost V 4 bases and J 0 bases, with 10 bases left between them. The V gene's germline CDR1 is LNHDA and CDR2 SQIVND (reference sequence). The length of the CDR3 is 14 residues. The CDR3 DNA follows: TGTGCCAGTAGTACCCGACAGGCCTCCTACGAGCAGTACTTC. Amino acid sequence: CASSTRQASYEQYF.

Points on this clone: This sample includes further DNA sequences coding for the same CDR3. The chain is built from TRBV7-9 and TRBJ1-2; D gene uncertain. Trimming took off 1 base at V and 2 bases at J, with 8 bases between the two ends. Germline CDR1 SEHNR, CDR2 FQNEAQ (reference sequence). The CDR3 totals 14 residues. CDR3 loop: CASSLDRGNYGYTF. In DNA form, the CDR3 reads TGTGCCAGCAGCTTAGATCGGGGAAACTATGGCTACACCTTC.

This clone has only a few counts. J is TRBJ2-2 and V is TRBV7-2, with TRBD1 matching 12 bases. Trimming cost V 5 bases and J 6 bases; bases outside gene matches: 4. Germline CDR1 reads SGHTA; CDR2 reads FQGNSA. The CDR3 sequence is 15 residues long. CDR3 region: CASSLGDRGPGELFF. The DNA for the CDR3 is TGTGCCAGCAGCCTGGGGGACAGGGGGCCCGGGGAGCTGTTTTTT.

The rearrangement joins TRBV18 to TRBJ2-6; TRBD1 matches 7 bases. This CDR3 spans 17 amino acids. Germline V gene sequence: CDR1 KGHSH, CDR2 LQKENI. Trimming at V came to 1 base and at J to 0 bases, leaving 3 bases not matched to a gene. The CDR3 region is CASSPRQGNSGANVLTF. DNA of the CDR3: TGTGCCAGCTCACCACGACAGGGAAACTCTGGGGCCAACGTCCTGACTTTC.

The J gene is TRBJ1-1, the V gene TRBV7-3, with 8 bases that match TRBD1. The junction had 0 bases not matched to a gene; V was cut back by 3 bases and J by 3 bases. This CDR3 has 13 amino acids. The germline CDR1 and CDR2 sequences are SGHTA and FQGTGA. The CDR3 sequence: CASSLDRDTEAFF. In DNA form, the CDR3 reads TGTGCCAGCAGCTTGGACAGGGACACTGAAGCTTTCTTT.

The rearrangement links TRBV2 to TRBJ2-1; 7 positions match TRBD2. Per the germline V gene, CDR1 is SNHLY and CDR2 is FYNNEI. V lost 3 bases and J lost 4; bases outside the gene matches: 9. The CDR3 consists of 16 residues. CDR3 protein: CASSELFGGKYNEQFF. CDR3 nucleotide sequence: TGTGCCAGCAGTGAGCTCTTCGGGGGGAAATACAATGAGCAGTTCTTC.

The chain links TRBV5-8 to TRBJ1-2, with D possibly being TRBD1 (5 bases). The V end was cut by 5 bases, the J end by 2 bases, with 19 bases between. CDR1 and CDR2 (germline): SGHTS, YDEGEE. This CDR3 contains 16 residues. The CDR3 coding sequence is TGTGCCAGCAGTCCGCGGGAGGCTGGGGACAACTATGGCTACACCTTC. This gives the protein CASSPREAGDNYGYTF.

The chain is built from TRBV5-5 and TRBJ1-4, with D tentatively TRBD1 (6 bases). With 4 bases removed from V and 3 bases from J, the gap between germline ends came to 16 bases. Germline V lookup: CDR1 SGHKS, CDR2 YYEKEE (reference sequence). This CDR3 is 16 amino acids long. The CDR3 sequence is CASSITGPVPNEKLFF. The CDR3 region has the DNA TGTGCCAGCAGCATAACAGGGCCCGTACCTAATGAAAAACTGTTTTTT.

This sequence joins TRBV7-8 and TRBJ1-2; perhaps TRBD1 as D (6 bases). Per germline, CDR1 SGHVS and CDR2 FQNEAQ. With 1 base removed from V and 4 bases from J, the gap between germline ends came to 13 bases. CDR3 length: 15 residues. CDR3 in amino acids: CASSLGAGVTYGYTF. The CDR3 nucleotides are TGTGCCAGCAGCTTAGGGGCAGGGGTCACCTATGGCTACACCTTC.

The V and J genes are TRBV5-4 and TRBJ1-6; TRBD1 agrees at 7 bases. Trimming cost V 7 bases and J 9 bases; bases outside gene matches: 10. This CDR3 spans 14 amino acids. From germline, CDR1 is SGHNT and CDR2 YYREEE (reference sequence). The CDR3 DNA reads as TGTGCCAGCCACGGGGGACAGTGGGGTTCACCCCTCCACTTT. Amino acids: CASHGGQWGSPLHF. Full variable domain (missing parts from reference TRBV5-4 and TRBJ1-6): ETGVTQSPTHLIKTRGQQVTLRCSSQSGHNTVSWYQQALGQGPQFIFQYYREEENGRGNFPPRFSGLQFPNYSSELNVNALELDDSALYLCASHGGQWGSPLHFGNGTRLTVT.

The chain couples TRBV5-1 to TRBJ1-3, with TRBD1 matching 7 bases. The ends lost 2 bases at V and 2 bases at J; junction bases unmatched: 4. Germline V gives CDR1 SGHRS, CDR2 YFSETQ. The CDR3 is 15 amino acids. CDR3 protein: CASSLQGSAGNTIYF. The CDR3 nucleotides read TGCGCCAGCAGCTTACAGGGGAGCGCTGGAAACACCATATATTTT.

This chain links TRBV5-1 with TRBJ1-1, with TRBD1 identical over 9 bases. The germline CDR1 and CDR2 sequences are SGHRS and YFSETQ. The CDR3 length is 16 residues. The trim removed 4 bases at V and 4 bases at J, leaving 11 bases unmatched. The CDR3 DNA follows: TGCGCCAGCAGCCGAATGAGACAGGGGGTTGGCACTGAAGCTTTCTTT. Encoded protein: CASSRMRQGVGTEAFF.

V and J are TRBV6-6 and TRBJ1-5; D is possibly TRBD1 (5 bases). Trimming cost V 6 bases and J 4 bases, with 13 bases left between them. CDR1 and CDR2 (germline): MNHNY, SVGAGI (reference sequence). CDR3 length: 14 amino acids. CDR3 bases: TGTGCCAGCAGCTGGGGGGACGCTAATCAGCCCCAGCATTTT. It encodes CASSWGDANQPQHF.

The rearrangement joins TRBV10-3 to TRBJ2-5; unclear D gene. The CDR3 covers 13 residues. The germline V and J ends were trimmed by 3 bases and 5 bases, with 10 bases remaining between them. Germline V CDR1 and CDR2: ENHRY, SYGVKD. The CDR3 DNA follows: TGTGCCATCAGTGAAGTAATAAGCGAGACCCAGTACTTC. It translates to CAISEVISETQYF.

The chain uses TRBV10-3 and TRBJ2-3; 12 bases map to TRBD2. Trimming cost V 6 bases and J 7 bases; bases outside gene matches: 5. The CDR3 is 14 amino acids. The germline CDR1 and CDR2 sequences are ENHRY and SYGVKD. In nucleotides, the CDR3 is TGTGCCATCAGCCCGACTAGCGGGGGATATACGCAGTATTTT. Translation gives CAISPTSGGYTQYF.

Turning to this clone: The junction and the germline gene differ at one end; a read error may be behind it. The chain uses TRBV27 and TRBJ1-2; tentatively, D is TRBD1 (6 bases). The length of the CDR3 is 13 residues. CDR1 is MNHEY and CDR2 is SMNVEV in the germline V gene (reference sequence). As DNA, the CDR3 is TGTGCCAGCCGTTTCGGGGGGGGCGGAGGCTACACCTTC. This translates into CASRFGGGGGYTF.

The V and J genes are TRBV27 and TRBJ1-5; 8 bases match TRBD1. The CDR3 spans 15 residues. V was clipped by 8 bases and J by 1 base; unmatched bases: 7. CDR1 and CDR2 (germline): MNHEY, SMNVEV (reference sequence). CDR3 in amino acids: CASRRGTGSNQPQHF. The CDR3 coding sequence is TGTGCCAGCCGACGAGGGACAGGAAGCAATCAGCCCCAGCATTTT.

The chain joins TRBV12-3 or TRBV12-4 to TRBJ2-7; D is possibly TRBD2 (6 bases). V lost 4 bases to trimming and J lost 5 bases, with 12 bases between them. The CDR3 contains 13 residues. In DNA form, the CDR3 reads TGTGCCAGCAGTTCGGTTCAGCGGGACGAGCAGTACTTC. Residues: CASSSVQRDEQYF.

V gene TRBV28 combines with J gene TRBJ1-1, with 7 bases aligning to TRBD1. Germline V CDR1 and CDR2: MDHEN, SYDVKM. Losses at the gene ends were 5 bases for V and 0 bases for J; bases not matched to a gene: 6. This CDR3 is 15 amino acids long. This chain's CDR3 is CASSPRQGLNTEAFF. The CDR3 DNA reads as TGTGCCAGCAGTCCAAGACAGGGATTGAACACTGAAGCTTTCTTT. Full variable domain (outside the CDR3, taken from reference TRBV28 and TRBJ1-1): DVKVTQSSRYLVKRTGEKVFLECVQDMDHENMFWYRQDPGLGLRLIYFSYDVKMKEKGDIPEGYSVSREKKERFSLILESASTNQTSMYLCASSPRQGLNTEAFFGQGTRLTVV.

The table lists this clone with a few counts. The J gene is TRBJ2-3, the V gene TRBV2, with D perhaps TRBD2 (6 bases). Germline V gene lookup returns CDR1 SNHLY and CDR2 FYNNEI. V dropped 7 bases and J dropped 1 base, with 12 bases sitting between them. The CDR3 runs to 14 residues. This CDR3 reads CASMGGSGTDTQYF. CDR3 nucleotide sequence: TGTGCCAGCATGGGGGGATCTGGCACAGATACGCAGTATTTT.

In nucleotides, the CDR3 is TGTGCCAGCAGCTCGGGTTTTCACCAGGATACGCAGTATTTT. Its translation is CASSSGFHQDTQYF. The chain employs TRBV5-6 and TRBJ2-3, with D unclear. Trimming cost V 3 bases and J 6 bases, with 14 bases left between them. There are 14 residues in the CDR3. CDR1 is SGHDT, CDR2 YYEEEE, per germline.

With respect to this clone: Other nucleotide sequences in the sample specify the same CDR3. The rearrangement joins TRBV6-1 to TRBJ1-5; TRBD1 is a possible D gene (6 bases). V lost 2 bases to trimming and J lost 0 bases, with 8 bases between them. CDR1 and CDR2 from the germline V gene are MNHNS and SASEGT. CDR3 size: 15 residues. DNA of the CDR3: TGTGCCAGCAGTGAATGGGGGCTTAGCAATCAGCCCCAGCATTTT. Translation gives CASSEWGLSNQPQHF.

CDR3 amino acids: CASSAGLANEQYF. DNA for the CDR3: TGTGCCAGCAGCGCGGGACTAGCGAACGAGCAGTACTTC. The chain couples TRBV9 to TRBJ2-7, with TRBD2 matching 10 bases. The trim removed 3 bases at V and 5 bases at J, leaving 2 bases unmatched. From germline, CDR1 is SGDLS and CDR2 YYNGEE. The CDR3 length is 13 residues. The whole variable domain, remainder taken from reference TRBV9 and TRBJ2-7, is DSGVTQTPKHLITATGQRVTLRCSPRSGDLSVYWYQQSLDQGLQFLIQYYNGEERAKGNILERFSAQQFPDLHSELNLSSLELGDSALYFCASSAGLANEQYFGPGTRLTVT.

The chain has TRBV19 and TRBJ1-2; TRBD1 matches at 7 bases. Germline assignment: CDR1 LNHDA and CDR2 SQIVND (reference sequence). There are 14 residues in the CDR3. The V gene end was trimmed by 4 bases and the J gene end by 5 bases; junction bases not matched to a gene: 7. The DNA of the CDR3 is TGTGCCAGTAGTAGGGACAGAGCGAGGTATGGCTACACCTTC. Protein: CASSRDRARYGYTF.

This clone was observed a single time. The CDR3 DNA sequence: TGTGCCAGCTCACCTCGGACAGGGGCCCGGAGCTCCTACGAGCAGTACTTC. It encodes CASSPRTGARSSYEQYF. The chain has TRBV18 and TRBJ2-7; 9 bases fit TRBD1. CDR3 size: 17 residues. Unmatched junction bases numbered 9, after V lost 3 bases and J lost 0 bases. Germline V CDR1 and CDR2: KGHSH, LQKENI.